This TCR beta chain was profiled in a study of CD8 T cells in Susac syndrome. cDNA came from 0.5 to 1 ug RNA primed by random hexamers. A multiplex approach, immunoSEQ multiplex PCR, amplified TCR beta CDR3 across 54 Vbeta and 13 Jbeta. TCRdb re-analysed the immunoSEQ multiplex PCR reads in MiXCR, keeping a single row per CDR3 protein. In the table there are approximately 150,000 distinct CDR3 sequences, 92% of which are singletons. CDR1 is MDHEN and CDR2 is SYDVKM in the germline V gene. V lost 6 bases, J lost 0 bases, and 9 bases lay in between. CDR3 length: 13 amino acids. While serving as controls, healthy donors were matched for age and sex. CD8+ and CD4+ T cells were negatively isolated; TEMRA cells were FACS-enriched.

This TCR was sampled from a human donor in good health. V is TRBV28 and J is TRBJ2-7, with no clear D. Sequenced material: CD4+ T cells from PBMCs. CDR3 DNA: TGTGCCAGCAGAAGAGCAAGCTCCTACGAGCAGTACTTC. It yields the protein CASRRASSYEQYF.